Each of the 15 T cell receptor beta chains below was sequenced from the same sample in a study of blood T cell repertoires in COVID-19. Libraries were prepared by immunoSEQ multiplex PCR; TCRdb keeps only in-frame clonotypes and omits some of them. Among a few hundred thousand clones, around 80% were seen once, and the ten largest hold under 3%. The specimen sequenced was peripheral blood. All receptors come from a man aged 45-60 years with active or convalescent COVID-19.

As DNA, the CDR3 is TGCGCCAGCAGCTTGCAGGGAGGTTTCCAAGAGACCCAGTACTTC. Its protein product is CASSLQGGFQETQYF. This chain connects TRBV5-1 to TRBJ2-5; a possible D gene is TRBD2 (6 bases). The CDR3 has 15 amino acids. The germline V gene encodes CDR1 SGHRS and CDR2 YFSETQ. Trimming stripped 1 base from V and 1 base from J, with 11 bases between.

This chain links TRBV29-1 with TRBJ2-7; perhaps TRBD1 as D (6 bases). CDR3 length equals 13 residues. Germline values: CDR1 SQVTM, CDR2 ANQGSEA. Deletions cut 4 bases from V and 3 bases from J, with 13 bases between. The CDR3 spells CSVGWTVGYEQYF. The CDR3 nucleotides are TGCAGCGTTGGGTGGACAGTGGGCTACGAGCAGTACTTC.

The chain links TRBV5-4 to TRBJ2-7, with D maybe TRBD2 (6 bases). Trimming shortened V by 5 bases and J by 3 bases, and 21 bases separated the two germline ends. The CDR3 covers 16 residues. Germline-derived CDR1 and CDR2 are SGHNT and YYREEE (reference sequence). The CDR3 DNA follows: TGTGCCAGCAGTCCCTCCGGGACTCGATCTAACTACGAGCAGTACTTC. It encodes CASSPSGTRSNYEQYF.

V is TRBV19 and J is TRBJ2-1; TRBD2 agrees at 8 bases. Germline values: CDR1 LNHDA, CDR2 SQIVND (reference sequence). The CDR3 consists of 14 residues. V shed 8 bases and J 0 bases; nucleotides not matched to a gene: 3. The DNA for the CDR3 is TGTGCCAGTGTAGCGGGGTCCTCCTACAATGAGCAGTTCTTC. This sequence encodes CASVAGSSYNEQFF. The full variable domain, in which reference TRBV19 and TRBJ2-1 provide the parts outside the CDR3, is DGGITQSPKYLFRKEGQNVTLSCEQNLNHDAMYWYRQDPGQGLRLIYYSQIVNDFQKGDIAEGYSVSREKKESFPLTVTSAQKNPTAFYLCASVAGSSYNEQFFGPGTRLTVL.

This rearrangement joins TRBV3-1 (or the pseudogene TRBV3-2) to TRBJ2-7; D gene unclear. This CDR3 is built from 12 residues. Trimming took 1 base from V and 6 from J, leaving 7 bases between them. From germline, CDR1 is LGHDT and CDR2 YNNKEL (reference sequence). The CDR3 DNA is TGTGCCAGCAGCCAAGGTCCCCTCGAGCAGTACTTC. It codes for CASSQGPLEQYF.

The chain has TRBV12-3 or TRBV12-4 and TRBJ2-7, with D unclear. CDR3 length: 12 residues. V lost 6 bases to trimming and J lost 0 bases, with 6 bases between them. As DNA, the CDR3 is TGTGCCAGCAGAGAGAGCTCCTACGAGCAGTACTTC. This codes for CASRESSYEQYF.

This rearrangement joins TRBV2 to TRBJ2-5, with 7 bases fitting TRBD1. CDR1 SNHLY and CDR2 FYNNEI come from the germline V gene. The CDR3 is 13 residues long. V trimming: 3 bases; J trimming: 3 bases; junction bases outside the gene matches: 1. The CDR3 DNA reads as TGTGCCAGCAGTGATGACAGGGAAGAGACCCAGTACTTC. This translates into CASSDDREETQYF.

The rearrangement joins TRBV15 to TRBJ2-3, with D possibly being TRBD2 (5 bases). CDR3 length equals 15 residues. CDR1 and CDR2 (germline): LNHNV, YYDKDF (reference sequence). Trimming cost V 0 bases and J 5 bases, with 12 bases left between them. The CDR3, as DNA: TGTGCCACCAGCAGAGATCCCCTCGGGGTAGATACGCAGTATTTT. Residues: CATSRDPLGVDTQYF.

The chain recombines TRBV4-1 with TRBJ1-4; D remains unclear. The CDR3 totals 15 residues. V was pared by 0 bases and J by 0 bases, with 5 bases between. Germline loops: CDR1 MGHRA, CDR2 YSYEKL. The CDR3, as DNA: TGCGCCAGCAGCCAAGAGCGAACAACTAATGAAAAACTGTTTTTT. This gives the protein CASSQERTTNEKLFF.

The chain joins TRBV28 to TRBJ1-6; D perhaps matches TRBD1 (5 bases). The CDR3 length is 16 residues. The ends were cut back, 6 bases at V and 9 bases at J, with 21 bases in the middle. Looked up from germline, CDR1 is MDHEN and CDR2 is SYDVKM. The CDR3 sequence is CASSPPPGLSSSPLHF. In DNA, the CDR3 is TGTGCCAGCAGCCCGCCGCCGGGACTAAGTAGTTCACCCCTCCACTTT.

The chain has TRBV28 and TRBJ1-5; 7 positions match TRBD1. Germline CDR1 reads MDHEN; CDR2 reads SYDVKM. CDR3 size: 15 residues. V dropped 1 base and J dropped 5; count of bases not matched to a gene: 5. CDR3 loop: CASSLSGQFDQPQHF. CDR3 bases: TGTGCCAGCAGTTTATCGGGACAGTTCGATCAGCCCCAGCATTTT.

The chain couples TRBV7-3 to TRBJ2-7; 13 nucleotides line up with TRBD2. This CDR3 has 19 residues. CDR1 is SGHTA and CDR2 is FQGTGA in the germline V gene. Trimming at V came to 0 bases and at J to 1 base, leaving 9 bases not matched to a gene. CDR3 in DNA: TGTGCCAGCAGCTTAACCCGACTAGCGGGGGGAGGAGGTTCCTACGAGCAGTACTTC. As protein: CASSLTRLAGGGGSYEQYF.

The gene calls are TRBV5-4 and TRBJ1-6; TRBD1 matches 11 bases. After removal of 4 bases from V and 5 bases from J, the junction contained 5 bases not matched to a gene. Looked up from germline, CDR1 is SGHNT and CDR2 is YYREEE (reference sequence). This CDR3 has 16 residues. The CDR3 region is CASSPGQGAHNSPLHF. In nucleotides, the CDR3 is TGTGCCAGCAGCCCCGGACAGGGGGCGCATAATTCACCCCTCCACTTT.

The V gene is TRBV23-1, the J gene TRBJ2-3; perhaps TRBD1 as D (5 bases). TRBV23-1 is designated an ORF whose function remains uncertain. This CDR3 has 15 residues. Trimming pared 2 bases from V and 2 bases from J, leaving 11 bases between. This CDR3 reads CASSQGQGFTDTQYF. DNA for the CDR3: TGCGCCAGCAGTCAAGGGCAGGGATTCACAGATACGCAGTATTTT.

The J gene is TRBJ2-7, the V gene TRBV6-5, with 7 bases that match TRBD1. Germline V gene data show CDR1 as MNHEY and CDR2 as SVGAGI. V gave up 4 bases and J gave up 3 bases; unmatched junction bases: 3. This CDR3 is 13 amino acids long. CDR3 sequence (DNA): TGTGCCAGCAGTTCCAGGGGGTTCTACGAGCAGTACTTC. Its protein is CASSSRGFYEQYF.